A single sample is the source of the 14 T cell receptor beta chains below, sequenced in a study of molecular identifiers for immune sequencing clone quantification. TCRdb re-called the PCR reads with MiXCR, one entry per CDR3 protein. The sample lists 490,000 or so distinct CDR3 sequences; roughly a fifth were seen once. Sample: naive CD8+ T cells from blood, with Jurkat cell RNA spiked in. The subset was: FACS-sorted CD8+CD4-CCR7+CD45RA+ naive T cells. Every receptor here comes from a human donor in good health. Some libraries in this study had Jurkat cell RNA spiked in.

The CDR3 nucleotides are TGTGCCAGCAGCCGATATGGGCCGAACTACGAGCAGTACTTC. As protein: CASSRYGPNYEQYF. V is TRBV11-2 and J is TRBJ2-7; no clear D. The CDR3 covers 14 residues. V lost 5 bases and J 3 bases, leaving 14 bases between the germline ends. Germline V gene data show CDR1 as SGHAT and CDR2 as FQNNGV.

On this clonotype: Possible read error: a much larger clone is one base away. J is TRBJ2-1 and V is TRBV28; perhaps TRBD2 as D (6 bases). The CDR3 contains 22 residues. The germline gives CDR1 MDHEN, CDR2 SYDVKM. The V gene lost 3 bases and the J gene lost 0 bases, with 30 bases spanning the gap. CDR3 residues: CASSFEPGPAGPLRISYNEQFF. The CDR3 DNA reads as TGTGCCAGCAGTTTTGAGCCGGGACCAGCGGGCCCTCTGCGCATCTCCTACAATGAGCAGTTCTTC.

This clonotype was detected a few times. A much larger clone lies a single base off, so this may be a read error. The chain employs TRBV14 and TRBJ1-1; TRBD1 is a possible D gene (5 bases). The CDR3 consists of 13 residues. Germline-derived CDR1 and CDR2 are SGHDN and FVKESK. CDR3 amino acids: CARSQRGTSEAFF. The CDR3 region has the DNA TGTGCCAGGAGCCAACGAGGGACCTCTGAAGCTTTCTTT. The variable domain in full, completed from reference TRBV14 and TRBJ1-1, reads EAGVTQFPSHSVIEKGQTVTLRCDPISGHDNLYWYRRVMGKEIKFLLHFVKESKQDESGMPNNRFLAERTGGTYSTLKVQPAELEDSGVYFCARSQRGTSEAFFGQGTRLTVV.

At least ten counts were recorded for this clonotype. V usage is TRBV12-3 or TRBV12-4 and J usage is TRBJ2-3; D call uncertain. This CDR3 contains 14 residues. V lost 2 bases, J lost 2 bases, and 8 bases lay in between. The CDR3 DNA sequence: TGTGCCAGCAGTTTAAACTCATACACAGATACGCAGTATTTT. Protein sequence: CASSLNSYTDTQYF.

Remarks on this clonotype: A much bigger clone sits one base away, suggesting this may be a read error. The genes are TRBV29-1 and TRBJ1-2, with D possibly TRBD1 on 5 matching bases. The CDR3 length is 12 residues. The V gene's germline CDR1 is SQVTM and CDR2 ANQGSEA. V was shortened by 7 bases and J by 3 bases, with 12 bases between the two germline ends. CDR3 sequence: CSDFGQDYGYTF. CDR3 DNA: TGCAGCGATTTTGGACAAGACTATGGCTACACCTTC.

This clonotype was picked up many times. The germline gene is not matched at one end of the junction; a read error may be the cause. This chain connects TRBV13 to TRBJ1-1; tentatively, D is TRBD1 (5 bases). In germline, CDR1 is PRHDT, CDR2 FYEKMQ (reference sequence). The CDR3 runs to 15 residues. CDR3 sequence (DNA): TGTGCCAGCAGCCGTGGAGTAAGTCAGGGCGCCGCTTCCCCATTT. Its translation: CASSRGVSQGAASPF.

This clonotype was picked up a small number of times. The rearrangement uses TRBV6-2 or TRBV6-3 and TRBJ1-5, with D possibly being TRBD1 (6 bases). The V end lost 6 bases, the J end lost 3 bases, and 15 bases lay between the germline ends. The CDR3 consists of 15 residues. Germline values: CDR1 MNHEY, CDR2 SVGEGT. In DNA, the CDR3 is TGTGCCAGCAGCTCTACAGGGACCTTCAATCAGCCCCAGCATTTT. Protein sequence: CASSSTGTFNQPQHF.

In this sample, this clonotype turned up a few times. This chain links TRBV27 with TRBJ1-6, with 10 nucleotides matching TRBD1. V shed 3 bases and J 9 bases; nucleotides not matched to a gene: 2. Germline CDR1 and CDR2: MNHEY and SMNVEV (reference sequence). The CDR3 has 14 residues. The CDR3 DNA sequence: TGTGCCAGCAGTTTTGGGACAGGGGCTTCACCCCTCCACTTT. Its translation: CASSFGTGASPLHF.

This clonotype occurred a few times. V usage is TRBV5-4 and J usage is TRBJ2-7, with D perhaps matching TRBD1 (6 bases). V lost 4 bases, J lost 0 bases, and 14 bases lay in between. The CDR3 sequence is 15 residues long. Germline-derived CDR1 and CDR2 are SGHNT and YYREEE (reference sequence). The CDR3 here is CASSHQTDSSYEQYF. CDR3 coding DNA: TGTGCCAGCAGCCACCAGACGGACAGCTCCTACGAGCAGTACTTC.

The chain couples TRBV6-2 or TRBV6-3 to TRBJ2-7; TRBD1 is a possible D gene (5 bases). Per germline, CDR1 MNHEY and CDR2 SVGEGT. The CDR3 is 16 residues long. V shed 0 bases and J shed 2 bases, with 14 bases lying between them. The CDR3, as DNA: TGTGCCAGCAGTTACTCGGAGACAGCCGGCCCCTACGAGCAGTACTTC. Encoded protein: CASSYSETAGPYEQYF.

In the case of this clonotype: A much larger clone sits a single nucleotide away, making a read error possible. CDR3 sequence: CASSATSGGSTDAQYF. In nucleotides, the CDR3 is TGTGCCAGCAGTGCGACTAGCGGGGGAAGCACAGATGCGCAGTATTTT. The chain joins TRBV6-5 to TRBJ2-3; 12 bases map to TRBD2. This CDR3 contains 16 residues. Germline CDR1 reads MNHEY; CDR2 reads SVGAGI.

With respect to this clonotype: A much larger clone lies one base from this, so it may be a read error. The chain uses TRBV7-2 and TRBJ2-7, with TRBD1 matching over 10 bases. The V gene end was trimmed by 4 bases and the J gene end by 3 bases; junction bases not matched to a gene: 3. This CDR3 region has 14 residues. Germline CDR1 is SGHTA and CDR2 is FQGNSA. This CDR3 is CASSSGQGYYEQYF. The CDR3 DNA sequence: TGTGCCAGCAGCTCGGGACAGGGGTACTACGAGCAGTACTTC. The full variable domain, its missing parts supplied by reference TRBV7-2 and TRBJ2-7, is GAGVSQSPSNKVTEKGKDVELRCDPISGHTALYWYRQSLGQGLEFLIYFQGNSAPDKSGLPSDRFSAERTGGSVSTLTIQRTQQEDSAVYLCASSSGQGYYEQYFGPGTRLTVT.

The V gene is TRBV19, the J gene TRBJ2-7; TRBD2 agrees at 7 bases. V was pared by 5 bases and J by 0 bases, with 10 bases of the junction left unmatched. CDR1 and CDR2 from the germline V gene are LNHDA and SQIVND (reference sequence). This CDR3 has 16 amino acids. The CDR3 DNA reads TGTGCCAGTAGTCCAACCCTAGCGGTGAGCTCCTACGAGCAGTACTTC. It specifies CASSPTLAVSSYEQYF.

The chain is built from TRBV27 and TRBJ1-5; D gene unclear. CDR3 length equals 14 residues. V lost 4 bases, J lost 4 bases, and 11 bases lay in between. Germline V CDR1 and CDR2: MNHEY, SMNVEV (reference sequence). CDR3 coding DNA: TGTGCCAGCAGTTACCGGGGAAGGAATCAGCCCCAGCATTTT. Protein: CASSYRGRNQPQHF.